Following are 24 T cell receptor beta chains from one sample sequenced in a study of blood T cell repertoires in COVID-19. Only in-frame clones appear in the TCRdb table, and some are missing; sequencing was by immunoSEQ multiplex PCR. The top ten hold 14% of the sample, which has roughly 69,000 clones, roughly 80% seen once. Source material: peripheral blood. These receptors all stem from a man aged 55 to 70 with COVID-19, enrolled during active disease.

The rearrangement uses TRBV3-1 (or the pseudogene TRBV3-2) and TRBJ1-1; the match to TRBD1 covers 8 bases. Losses at the gene ends were 0 bases for V and 1 base for J; bases not matched to a gene: 7. CDR3 size: 17 residues. From germline, CDR1 is LGHDT and CDR2 YNNKEL (reference sequence). In DNA form, the CDR3 reads TGTGCCAGCAGCCAAGATTCAGGGGGCATCGGGAACACTGAAGCTTTCTTT. As protein: CASSQDSGGIGNTEAFF.

This chain joins TRBV19 and TRBJ2-7, with 10 bases that match TRBD1. The V segment lost 5 bases and the J segment 4 bases; nucleotides outside the gene matches: 8. Germline CDR1 is LNHDA and CDR2 is SQIVND (reference sequence). The CDR3 is 15 amino acids. Written as DNA, the CDR3 is TGTGCCAGTAGTCCCCGGACAGGGGGTAATTACGAGCAGTACTTC. Its protein is CASSPRTGGNYEQYF.

V is TRBV19 and J is TRBJ1-5; a possible D gene is TRBD1 (6 bases). Germline CDR1 LNHDA, CDR2 SQIVND (reference sequence). There are 16 residues in the CDR3. Trimming took 3 bases from V and 7 from J, leaving 19 bases between them. This chain's CDR3 is CASSIWVGGGRQPQHF. The DNA of the CDR3 is TGTGCCAGTAGTATCTGGGTTGGGGGGGGCCGGCAGCCCCAGCATTTT. Variable domain in full (rest from reference TRBV19 and TRBJ1-5): DGGITQSPKYLFRKEGQNVTLSCEQNLNHDAMYWYRQDPGQGLRLIYYSQIVNDFQKGDIAEGYSVSREKKESFPLTVTSAQKNPTAFYLCASSIWVGGGRQPQHFGDGTRLSIL.

The chain joins TRBV3-1 (or the pseudogene TRBV3-2) to TRBJ1-1; D ambiguous. V was shortened by 1 base and J by 4 bases, with 7 bases between the two germline ends. The CDR3 runs 13 residues. Per the germline V gene, CDR1 is LGHDT and CDR2 is YNNKEL (reference sequence). CDR3 in DNA: TGTGCCAGCAGCCAAGGAGCGGGCACTGAAGCTTTCTTT. Its protein product is CASSQGAGTEAFF.

The gene calls are TRBV5-1 and TRBJ2-2; no firm D call. Germline V lookup: CDR1 SGHRS, CDR2 YFSETQ. CDR3 length: 13 residues. The V gene lost 2 bases and the J gene lost 7 bases, with 9 bases spanning the gap. The CDR3: CASSFEAGGELFF. The CDR3 DNA reads as TGCGCCAGCAGCTTCGAGGCTGGCGGGGAGCTGTTTTTT.

The chain carries TRBV5-4 and TRBJ2-7, with 10 bases that match TRBD2. Per germline, CDR1 SGHNT and CDR2 YYREEE (reference sequence). The J segment lost 2 bases and the V segment lost 5 bases, leaving 7 bases of the junction unmatched. The CDR3 is 15 residues long. This chain's CDR3 is CASSPGLAETYEQYF. CDR3 nucleotides: TGTGCCAGCAGTCCCGGACTAGCGGAAACCTACGAGCAGTACTTC.

The gene calls are TRBV12-5 and TRBJ2-1; the match to TRBD2 covers 12 bases. The CDR3 extends over 18 amino acids. The V gene's germline CDR1 is LGHNT and CDR2 FRNRAP. V shed 7 bases and J 4 bases; nucleotides not matched to a gene: 14. CDR3 protein: CASAQVLAGGPLYNEQFF. For the CDR3, the DNA is TGTGCTAGTGCCCAAGTCCTAGCGGGGGGGCCCCTTTACAATGAGCAGTTCTTC.

The chain is built from TRBV6-5 and TRBJ1-1; D is ambiguous. Deletions cut 5 bases from V and 0 bases from J, with 10 bases between. The germline V gene encodes CDR1 MNHEY and CDR2 SVGAGI. The CDR3 totals 14 residues. CDR3: CASSPTRMNTEAFF. Written as DNA, the CDR3 is TGTGCCAGCAGTCCGACACGGATGAACACTGAAGCTTTCTTT.

The chain uses TRBV28 and TRBJ1-2; TRBD1 agrees at 8 bases. The CDR3 is made up of 13 amino acids. Per the germline V gene, CDR1 is MDHEN and CDR2 is SYDVKM. Trimming cost V 6 bases and J 7 bases; bases outside gene matches: 7. Here the CDR3 reads CASSRTGFGGYTF. The CDR3 region has the DNA TGTGCCAGCAGCAGGACAGGGTTTGGTGGCTACACCTTC.

The chain recombines TRBV11-2 with TRBJ2-1; D may be TRBD2 (6 bases). CDR1 SGHAT and CDR2 FQNNGV come from the germline V gene. This CDR3 region has 18 residues. Deletions cut 6 bases from V and 7 bases from J, with 28 bases between. In DNA form, the CDR3 reads TGTGCCAGCAGGAAACTTCCGGGGAGGATCGGTGGGGTAAATGAGCAGTTCTTC. The encoded protein is CASRKLPGRIGGVNEQFF. Supplemented by reference TRBV11-2 and TRBJ2-1, the full variable domain reads EAGVAQSPRYKIIEKRQSVAFWCNPISGHATLYWYQQILGQGPKLLIQFQNNGVVDDSQLPKDRFSAERLKGVDSTLKIQPAKLEDSAVYLCASRKLPGRIGGVNEQFFGPGTRLTVL.

This rearrangement joins TRBV5-1 to TRBJ2-2, with TRBD2 matching 11 bases. The CDR3 loop spans 16 amino acids. After removal of 2 bases from V and 4 bases from J, the junction contained 4 bases not matched to a gene. Germline CDR1 and CDR2: SGHRS and YFSETQ. The CDR3 reads CASSLPLAGGTGELFF. CDR3 DNA sequence: TGCGCCAGCAGCTTACCTCTAGCGGGGGGCACCGGGGAGCTGTTTTTT.

This clone was observed a few times. This chain connects TRBV24-1 to TRBJ1-5, with D possibly TRBD1 on 5 matching bases. The CDR3 is 13 residues long. V dropped 3 bases and J dropped 7 bases, with 9 bases sitting between them. Germline loops: CDR1 KGHDR, CDR2 SFDVKD. The CDR3 sequence: CATSDQGRQPQHF. For the CDR3, the DNA is TGTGCCACCAGTGATCAGGGCCGACAGCCCCAGCATTTT.

The V call is TRBV5-1, the J call TRBJ2-5; 11 bases match TRBD1. V gave up 3 bases and J gave up 4 bases; unmatched junction bases: 2. The germline V gene encodes CDR1 SGHRS and CDR2 YFSETQ. CDR3 length equals 14 residues. The CDR3 bases are TGCGCCAGCAGCTCCGGGACAGGGGGAGAGACCCAGTACTTC. Residues: CASSSGTGGETQYF.

This clone was detected a few times. This chain uses TRBV6-1 with TRBJ2-7; D is possibly TRBD2 (6 bases). V lost 2 bases and J 6 bases, leaving 11 bases between the germline ends. CDR1 MNHNS and CDR2 SASEGT come from the germline V gene. This CDR3 has 13 amino acids. The CDR3 DNA reads as TGTGCCAGCAGTGAAACTAGCATCGGCGAGCAGTACTTC. Protein: CASSETSIGEQYF.

The chain joins TRBV6-2 or TRBV6-3 to TRBJ2-1, with 9 bases that match TRBD2. Germline-derived CDR1 and CDR2 are MNHEY and SVGEGT. V shed 4 bases and J 4 bases; nucleotides not matched to a gene: 5. The CDR3 has 15 amino acids. CDR3 residues: CASSSGLARYNEQFF. The CDR3 bases are TGTGCCAGCAGTTCCGGACTAGCGAGATACAATGAGCAGTTCTTC.

The V and J genes are TRBV27 and TRBJ2-5; D gene ambiguous. The CDR3 runs to 13 residues. V was shortened by 4 bases and J by 5 bases, with 11 bases between the two germline ends. Germline lookup yields CDR1 MNHEY and CDR2 SMNVEV (reference sequence). CDR3 sequence reads: CASSSDTRETQYF. The DNA of the CDR3 is TGTGCCAGCAGTTCCGACACAAGGGAGACCCAGTACTTC.

The rearrangement joins TRBV7-2 to TRBJ2-5, with TRBD2 identical over 8 bases. Trimming took 2 bases from V and 2 from J; bases not matched to a gene: 10. The length of the CDR3 is 17 residues. The germline gives CDR1 SGHTA, CDR2 FQGNSA. CDR3 region: CASSLSPKLAVQETQYF. The DNA of the CDR3 is TGTGCCAGCAGCTTAAGCCCCAAACTAGCGGTTCAAGAGACCCAGTACTTC.

V gene TRBV7-2 combines with J gene TRBJ2-7; TRBD2 matches 12 bases. The CDR3 contains 17 residues. The germline CDR1 and CDR2 sequences are SGHTA and FQGNSA. J gave up 3 bases and V 7 bases, and 13 bases lay outside the gene matches. CDR3 sequence reads: CASNPNGLAGNFYEQYF. The CDR3 nucleotides are TGTGCCAGCAACCCAAATGGACTAGCGGGAAATTTCTACGAGCAGTACTTC.

As concerns this clone: A far bigger clonotype differs at one base, so this is likely a read error. This sequence joins TRBV19 and TRBJ2-7; 9 bases align to TRBD1. Germline V gene lookup returns CDR1 LNHDA and CDR2 SQIVND (reference sequence). This CDR3 is built from 14 residues. The trim removed 8 bases at V and 2 bases at J, leaving 7 bases unmatched. The CDR3 sequence is CASCLQGATYEQYF. In nucleotides, the CDR3 is TGTGCCAGTTGTTTACAGGGGGCCACCTACGAGCAGTACTTC.

The V gene is TRBV5-6, the J gene TRBJ1-5, with 8 positions matching TRBD1. Germline CDR1 and CDR2: SGHDT and YYEEEE. V gave up 2 bases and J gave up 5 bases; unmatched junction bases: 3. This CDR3 region has 14 residues. The CDR3 sequence is CASSFGQGDQPQHF. The CDR3 DNA reads as TGTGCCAGCAGCTTCGGACAGGGAGATCAGCCCCAGCATTTT.

This rearrangement joins TRBV6-6 to TRBJ1-5, with D possibly TRBD1 on 5 matching bases. The CDR3 totals 14 residues. V was cut by 2 bases and J by 9 bases, with 14 bases left in between. Germline CDR1 is MNHNY and CDR2 is SVGAGI (reference sequence). CDR3 in DNA: TGTGCCAGCAGTTACGGAGGGGCTGGGGGGCCCCAGCATTTT. As protein: CASSYGGAGGPQHF.

The chain uses TRBV5-1 and TRBJ1-1, with 10 bases lining up with TRBD1. V lost 4 bases and J lost 11; bases outside the gene matches: 14. CDR1 and CDR2 from the germline V gene are SGHRS and YFSETQ. CDR3 size: 15 residues. CDR3 DNA: TGCGCCAGCAGCCCGGAGTATGGGACAGGGGTGCAGGCTTTCTTT. Protein product: CASSPEYGTGVQAFF. Together with reference TRBV5-1 and TRBJ1-1, the CDR3 gives the full variable domain: KAGVTQTPRYLIKTRGQQVTLSCSPISGHRSVSWYQQTPGQGLQFLFEYFSETQRNKGNFPGRFSGRQFSNSRSEMNVSTLELGDSALYLCASSPEYGTGVQAFFGQGTRLTVV.

This sequence joins TRBV20-1 and TRBJ2-5; possible D gene TRBD1, 6 bases. This CDR3 region has 12 residues. The ends were cut back, 3 bases at V and 10 bases at J, with 15 bases in the middle. From germline, CDR1 is DFQATT and CDR2 SNEGSKA (reference sequence). The CDR3 is CSASIHPGDQYF. The CDR3, as DNA: TGCAGTGCTAGTATTCATCCAGGGGACCAGTACTTC.

This sequence joins TRBV2 and TRBJ1-4; 11 positions agree with TRBD1. This CDR3 region has 13 residues. Trimming at V came to 10 bases and at J to 8 bases, leaving 6 bases not matched to a gene. Germline CDR1 reads SNHLY; CDR2 reads FYNNEI. DNA for the CDR3: TGTGCCACAAGGGGACAGGGGGTAGAAAAACTGTTTTTT. This encodes CATRGQGVEKLFF.